Below, 27 T cell receptor beta chains from the same sample are listed, as sequenced in a study of T cell changes during pregnancy in multiple sclerosis. Only in-frame clones appear in the TCRdb table, and some are missing; sequencing was by immunoSEQ multiplex PCR. Of 40,000 to 50,000 clones listed, around 93% are singletons. The sample was CD8+ T cells from peripheral blood mononuclear cells, taken in the third trimester of pregnancy. All receptors derive from a female donor with multiple sclerosis, enrolled in a pregnancy study.

This chain joins TRBV6-5 and TRBJ2-1; D may be TRBD2 (5 bases). CDR1 is MNHEY, CDR2 SVGAGI, per germline. Trimming removed 3 bases from V and 7 bases from J, with 13 bases in between. There are 14 residues in the CDR3. The CDR3 nucleotides read TGTGCCAGCAGTTATCCGGGAATTGTTAATGAGCAGTTCTTC. Residues: CASSYPGIVNEQFF.

The CDR3 nucleotides read TGCGCCAGCAGCTTGGGTCTAGCAGCGTCCTACAATGAGCAGTTCTTC. Translation: CASSLGLAASYNEQFF. The chain joins TRBV5-1 to TRBJ2-1; D is perhaps TRBD2 (5 bases). Germline V gene sequence: CDR1 SGHRS, CDR2 YFSETQ. There are 16 residues in the CDR3. V gave up 0 bases and J gave up 1 base, with 11 bases separating them.

J is TRBJ2-1 and V is TRBV13; D ambiguous. This CDR3 has 13 residues. Germline lookup yields CDR1 PRHDT and CDR2 FYEKMQ (reference sequence). The V end lost 4 bases, the J end lost 8 bases, and 12 bases lay between the germline ends. CDR3 sequence (DNA): TGTGCCAGCAGCTCTACAGCTTGGGATGAGCAGTTCTTC. Protein sequence: CASSSTAWDEQFF.

This chain joins TRBV30 and TRBJ2-1; TRBD1 aligns across 11 bases. The CDR3 is 13 residues long. CDR1 is GTSNPN, CDR2 SVGIG, per germline (reference sequence). Trimming at V came to 7 bases and at J to 7 bases, leaving 6 bases not matched to a gene. The CDR3 region has the DNA TGTGCCTTGGACAGGGGGCGCCAAAATGAGCAGTTCTTC. Protein sequence: CALDRGRQNEQFF.

The chain joins TRBV7-4 to TRBJ1-1, with D maybe TRBD1 (6 bases). Trimming took off 5 bases at V and 0 bases at J, with 10 bases between the two ends. CDR1 SGHVT and CDR2 SQSDAQ come from the germline V gene. The CDR3 spans 14 residues. CDR3 nucleotides: TGTGCCAGCAGCCCAGGACAGATGAACACTGAAGCTTTCTTT. It specifies CASSPGQMNTEAFF.

The chain combines TRBV6-1 with TRBJ2-7, with D perhaps TRBD2 (6 bases). The germline gives CDR1 MNHNS, CDR2 SASEGT. The CDR3 has 15 amino acids. V was clipped by 1 base and J by 4 bases, with 14 bases between them. The CDR3 region has the DNA TGTGCCAGCAGTGAAGAAGAGCGGGTGTCGTACGAGCAGTACTTC. Amino acid sequence: CASSEEERVSYEQYF.

A single count supports this clone. The CDR3 is CASSIASGSEQYF. Written as DNA, the CDR3 is TGTGCCAGTAGTATAGCGAGCGGGAGCGAGCAGTACTTC. The chain combines TRBV19 with TRBJ2-7; 8 nucleotides agree with TRBD2. Germline assignment: CDR1 LNHDA and CDR2 SQIVND (reference sequence). The V segment lost 1 base and the J segment 6 bases; nucleotides outside the gene matches: 2. The CDR3 covers 13 residues. Full variable domain (remainder filled in from reference TRBV19 and TRBJ2-7): DGGITQSPKYLFRKEGQNVTLSCEQNLNHDAMYWYRQDPGQGLRLIYYSQIVNDFQKGDIAEGYSVSREKKESFPLTVTSAQKNPTAFYLCASSIASGSEQYFGPGTRLTVT.

This clone was seen only once. J is TRBJ2-1 and V is TRBV7-3; TRBD1 matches at 11 bases. This CDR3 contains 15 residues. CDR1 is SGHTA, CDR2 FQGTGA, per germline. The trim removed 5 bases at V and 7 bases at J, leaving 7 bases unmatched. The CDR3 DNA reads as TGTGCCAGCAGCATAGGACAGGGGGCCGGGAATGAGCAGTTCTTC. It is translated as CASSIGQGAGNEQFF.

The chain uses TRBV9 and TRBJ1-1; 8 positions agree with TRBD1. The trim removed 3 bases at V and 1 base at J, leaving 5 bases unmatched. The germline gives CDR1 SGDLS, CDR2 YYNGEE. The CDR3 runs 15 residues. This CDR3 reads CASSAPGTGNTEAFF. The CDR3 bases are TGTGCCAGCAGCGCACCCGGGACAGGGAACACTGAAGCTTTCTTT.

The chain has TRBV6-6 and TRBJ2-1; 9 bases map to TRBD1. The CDR3 spans 16 residues. Losses at the gene ends were 0 bases for V and 9 bases for J; bases not matched to a gene: 9. CDR1 MNHNY and CDR2 SVGAGI come from the germline V gene (reference sequence). Written as DNA, the CDR3 is TGTGCCAGCAGTTACTCCGGGACAGGGAGAAGTGGTGAGCAGTTCTTC. It yields the protein CASSYSGTGRSGEQFF.

The genes are TRBV4-2 and TRBJ1-4; D not certain. Trimming removed 2 bases at V and 7 bases at J, with 14 bases between. This CDR3 is built from 15 residues. Germline CDR1 LGHNA, CDR2 YNFKEQ. The CDR3 sequence is CASSQPDTFGEKLFF. In DNA, the CDR3 is TGTGCCAGCAGCCAACCAGACACCTTTGGTGAAAAACTGTTTTTT.

The V call is TRBV9, the J call TRBJ2-1; 8 nucleotides align to TRBD2. V trimming: 0 bases; J trimming: 6 bases; junction bases outside the gene matches: 5. CDR3 size: 15 residues. Per germline, CDR1 SGDLS and CDR2 YYNGEE. CDR3 sequence (DNA): TGTGCCAGCAGCGTAGGTAGTGGACTAGCCAATGAGCAGTTCTTC. Protein: CASSVGSGLANEQFF.

This sequence joins TRBV27 and TRBJ1-2, with D tentatively TRBD1 (6 bases). CDR1 and CDR2 (germline): MNHEY, SMNVEV (reference sequence). V was trimmed by 4 bases and J by 8 bases, leaving 20 bases between them. This CDR3 comprises 15 residues. CDR3 amino acids: CASSSYPGAQGGYTF. The CDR3 DNA follows: TGTGCCAGCAGTTCCTACCCCGGGGCTCAGGGGGGCTACACCTTC.

V gene TRBV27 combines with J gene TRBJ1-2; 9 bases align to TRBD1. The CDR3 runs to 16 residues. Germline V gene sequence: CDR1 MNHEY, CDR2 SMNVEV (reference sequence). V lost 3 bases and J lost 5; bases outside the gene matches: 10. The CDR3 nucleotides read TGTGCCAGCAGTTTCTCCCTGGGGGACAGGGAGTATGGCTACACCTTC. As protein: CASSFSLGDREYGYTF.

The rearrangement links TRBV4-1 to TRBJ2-3; D is perhaps TRBD1 (6 bases). The CDR3 consists of 15 residues. Germline-derived CDR1 and CDR2 are MGHRA and YSYEKL. Trimming pared 1 base from V and 3 bases from J, leaving 11 bases between. This CDR3 reads CASSQVQGRTDTQYF. The CDR3 DNA is TGCGCCAGCAGCCAAGTCCAGGGGCGGACAGATACGCAGTATTTT.

There are a few counts of this clone. In the same sample, other DNA sequences code for this CDR3. The CDR3: CASSLTSGRHNEQFF. CDR3 in DNA: TGTGCCAGCAGCCTGACTAGCGGGAGGCACAATGAGCAGTTCTTC. This chain connects TRBV7-2 to TRBJ2-1, with TRBD2 identical over 13 bases. Trimming took 5 bases from V and 5 from J; bases not matched to a gene: 3. From germline, CDR1 is SGHTA and CDR2 FQGNSA. The CDR3 runs 15 residues.

The chain combines TRBV19 with TRBJ2-3; D possibly corresponds to TRBD1 (5 bases). The V and J ends lost 5 bases and 1 base respectively, with 10 bases between them. The CDR3 extends over 14 amino acids. Germline CDR1 is LNHDA and CDR2 is SQIVND (reference sequence). The CDR3 reads CASSHDSRTDTQYF. The CDR3 DNA sequence: TGTGCCAGTAGTCACGACAGCCGCACAGATACGCAGTATTTT.

V is TRBV19 and J is TRBJ2-1; D is perhaps TRBD1 (6 bases). Trimming shortened V by 5 bases and J by 8 bases, and 10 bases separated the two germline ends. The CDR3 loop spans 12 amino acids. Germline-derived CDR1 and CDR2 are LNHDA and SQIVND (reference sequence). In nucleotides, the CDR3 is TGTGCCAGTAGTCCAGGGGCCTATGAGCAGTTCTTC. Residues: CASSPGAYEQFF.

The rearrangement links TRBV27 to TRBJ2-1; TRBD2 matches at 10 bases. Per the germline V gene, CDR1 is MNHEY and CDR2 is SMNVEV (reference sequence). The CDR3 runs 15 residues. With V trimmed by 3 bases and J by 2 bases, 1 base remained unmatched. The CDR3 here is CASSFGLAAYNEQFF. The CDR3 DNA reads as TGTGCCAGCAGTTTTGGACTAGCGGCCTACAATGAGCAGTTCTTC.

The rearrangement links TRBV7-2 to TRBJ2-7; 12 bases are shared with TRBD2. Germline V gives CDR1 SGHTA, CDR2 FQGNSA. With 4 bases clipped from V and 2 bases from J, the junction kept 6 bases outside the gene matches. The CDR3 length is 16 residues. The CDR3 nucleotides read TGTGCCAGCAGCTCTAGCGGGAGGGTTCTCACCTACGAGCAGTACTTC. As protein: CASSSSGRVLTYEQYF.

The chain has TRBV6-5 and TRBJ2-2, with D perhaps TRBD1 (6 bases). CDR3 length equals 15 residues. V lost 2 bases to trimming and J lost 4 bases, with 11 bases between them. Germline lookup yields CDR1 MNHEY and CDR2 SVGAGI. The CDR3 nucleotides are TGTGCCAGCAGTTACCTGGGACACCTCACCGGGGAGCTGTTTTTT. It codes for CASSYLGHLTGELFF.

CDR3 sequence reads: CASSVGGLPTDTQYF. The CDR3 DNA reads as TGTGCCAGCAGCGTAGGGGGACTCCCTACAGATACGCAGTATTTT. The chain employs TRBV9 and TRBJ2-3, with a weak D call TRBD2 (6 bases). Trimming took 0 bases from V and 3 from J, leaving 11 bases between them. The CDR3 consists of 15 residues. CDR1 SGDLS and CDR2 YYNGEE come from the germline V gene. Looking up the rest from reference TRBV9 and TRBJ2-3 gives the full variable domain: DSGVTQTPKHLITATGQRVTLRCSPRSGDLSVYWYQQSLDQGLQFLIQYYNGEERAKGNILERFSAQQFPDLHSELNLSSLELGDSALYFCASSVGGLPTDTQYFGPGTRLTVL.

The chain is built from TRBV28 and TRBJ2-1; weak D call: TRBD2 (5 bases). V was cut by 6 bases and J by 3 bases, with 15 bases left in between. The germline CDR1 and CDR2 sequences are MDHEN and SYDVKM. CDR3 size: 15 residues. CDR3 sequence: CASSSAGPYYNEQFF. The CDR3 DNA sequence: TGTGCCAGCAGCTCCGCGGGTCCGTACTACAATGAGCAGTTCTTC.

This clone was seen a single time. The J gene is TRBJ2-1, the V gene TRBV29-1; 11 bases are a match to TRBD2. After removal of 6 bases from V and 4 bases from J, the junction contained 5 bases not matched to a gene. Germline V lookup: CDR1 SQVTM, CDR2 ANQGSEA. The CDR3 loop spans 14 amino acids. The CDR3 DNA follows: TGCAGCGTCCGGCTAGCGGGAGGTTACAATGAGCAGTTCTTC. Translated: CSVRLAGGYNEQFF.

The chain links TRBV29-1 to TRBJ2-6; 10 bases line up with TRBD1. Germline CDR1 reads SQVTM; CDR2 reads ANQGSEA. V gave up 6 bases and J gave up 0 bases; unmatched junction bases: 5. This CDR3 is built from 16 residues. The CDR3 loop reads CSVGDRGLSGANVLTF. CDR3 DNA: TGCAGCGTCGGTGACAGGGGGCTCTCTGGGGCCAACGTCCTGACTTTC.

This chain uses TRBV28 with TRBJ2-7; possible D gene TRBD1, 6 bases. Germline V gene data show CDR1 as MDHEN and CDR2 as SYDVKM. V lost 1 base and J 3 bases, leaving 10 bases between the germline ends. This CDR3 has 14 amino acids. The CDR3 coding sequence is TGTGCCAGCAGTTTATACCAGGGGTACTACGAGCAGTACTTC. This sequence encodes CASSLYQGYYEQYF.

The gene calls are TRBV5-6 and TRBJ2-1; the D gene is possibly TRBD1 (5 bases). The CDR3 contains 15 residues. Per germline, CDR1 SGHDT and CDR2 YYEEEE. Trimming shortened V by 0 bases and J by 0 bases, and 7 bases separated the two germline ends. CDR3 sequence reads: CASSLARASYNEQFF. As DNA, the CDR3 is TGTGCCAGCAGCTTGGCCAGGGCCTCCTACAATGAGCAGTTCTTC.